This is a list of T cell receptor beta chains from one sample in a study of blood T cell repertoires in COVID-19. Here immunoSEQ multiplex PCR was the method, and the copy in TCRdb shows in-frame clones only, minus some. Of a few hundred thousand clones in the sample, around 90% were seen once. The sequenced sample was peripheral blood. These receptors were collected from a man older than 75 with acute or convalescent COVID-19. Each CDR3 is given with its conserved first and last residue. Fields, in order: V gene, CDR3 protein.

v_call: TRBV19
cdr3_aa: CASSTRARQDNQPQHF

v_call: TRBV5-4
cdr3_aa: CASSSSAGVHTIYF

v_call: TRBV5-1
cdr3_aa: CASSPRQDLGYTF

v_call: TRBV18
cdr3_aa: CASSPDRGYYNEQFF

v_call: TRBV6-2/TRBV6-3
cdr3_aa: CASSYRSIPGQGATIYF

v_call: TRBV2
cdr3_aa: CASSDTGRGRGEQYF

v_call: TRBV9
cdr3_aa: CASSVGGSLLNTEAFF

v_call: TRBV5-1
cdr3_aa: CASSLGTGEWETQYF

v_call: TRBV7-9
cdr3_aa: CASSSGTSQEKWETQYF

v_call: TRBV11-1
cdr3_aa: CASSLALPKGEETQYF

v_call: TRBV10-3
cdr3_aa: CAISGKLNRGRETQYF

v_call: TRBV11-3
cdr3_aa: CASSQEGLREQFF

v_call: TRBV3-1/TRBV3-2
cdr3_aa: CASSQEDRRHLGYTF

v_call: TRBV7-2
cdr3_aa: CASSLKGEEKLFF

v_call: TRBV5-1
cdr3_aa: CASSLDGGRTAEAFF

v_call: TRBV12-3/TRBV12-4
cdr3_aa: CASSTDLASEQFF

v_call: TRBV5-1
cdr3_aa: CASSLESVEETQYF

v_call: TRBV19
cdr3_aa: CATRSGGANTEAFF

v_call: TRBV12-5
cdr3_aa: CASGSGTFQETQYF

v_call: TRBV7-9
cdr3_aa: CASSLVSGYSGNTIYF

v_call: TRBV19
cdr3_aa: CASSIGGTSGANVLTF

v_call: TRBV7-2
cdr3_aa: CASSIRQGRYNEQFF

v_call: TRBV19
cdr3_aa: CASSNRSPRNTEAFF

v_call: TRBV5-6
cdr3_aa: CASSLDSPANYGYTF

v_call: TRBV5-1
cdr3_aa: CASARWTSGNNEQFF

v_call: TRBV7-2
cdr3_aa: CAQQDGQGTDTQYF

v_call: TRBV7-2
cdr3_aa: CASSQHRGSREKLFF

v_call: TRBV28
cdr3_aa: CAASRGGGNQPQHF

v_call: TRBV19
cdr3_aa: CASSTAGDSPGELFF

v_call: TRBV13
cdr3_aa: CASSLDLTGSGNTIYF

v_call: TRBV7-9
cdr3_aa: CASRSTGAGTEAFF

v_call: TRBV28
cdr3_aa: CASSLPGQGNFAAEAFF

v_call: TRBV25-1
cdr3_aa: CASSRPGQGWPEAFF

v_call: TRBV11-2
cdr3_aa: CASSLTLARAKNIQYF

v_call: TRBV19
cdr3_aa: CASSIRDMQAQPQHF